A single sample is the source of the 2 T cell receptor beta chains below, sequenced in a study of human T cells and chemical hapten exposure. TCRdb analysed the RACE reads with MiXCR anew, one entry per CDR3 protein. Of 65,000 to 70,000 distinct CDR3 sequences in the sample, over 9.5% are singletons; the top ten hold approximately 4.7%. Time point of the sample: pre-sensitization, week 0. Treatment meaning: therapeutic diphenylcyclopropenone sensitization with weekly scalp DPC. The material was whole blood, obtained in connection with sensitization to the hapten diphenylcyclopropenone (DPC). The receptors were sampled from a woman in her fifties or sixties with alopecia areata. Some clones in this sample may be carry-over from other donors' samples.

The CDR3 region is CASGLGTGAFF. CDR3 sequence (DNA): TGTGCCAGCGGGCTCGGTACCGGAGCTTTCTTT. The chain recombines TRBV6-2 or TRBV6-3 with TRBJ1-1; D uncertain. The ends were cut back, 8 bases at V and 10 bases at J, with 14 bases in the middle. The CDR3 is 11 residues long. The germline gives CDR1 MNHEY, CDR2 SVGEGT.

This clonotype appeared many times. This chain joins TRBV29-1 and TRBJ1-4; D call uncertain. Trimming stripped 5 bases from V and 2 bases from J, with 15 bases between. This CDR3 is 15 amino acids long. CDR1 is SQVTM and CDR2 is ANQGSEA in the germline V gene. In nucleotides, the CDR3 is TGCAGCGTTCGTATCCAGCCTCGCACTAATGAAAAACTGTTTTTT. Translated, it gives CSVRIQPRTNEKLFF.